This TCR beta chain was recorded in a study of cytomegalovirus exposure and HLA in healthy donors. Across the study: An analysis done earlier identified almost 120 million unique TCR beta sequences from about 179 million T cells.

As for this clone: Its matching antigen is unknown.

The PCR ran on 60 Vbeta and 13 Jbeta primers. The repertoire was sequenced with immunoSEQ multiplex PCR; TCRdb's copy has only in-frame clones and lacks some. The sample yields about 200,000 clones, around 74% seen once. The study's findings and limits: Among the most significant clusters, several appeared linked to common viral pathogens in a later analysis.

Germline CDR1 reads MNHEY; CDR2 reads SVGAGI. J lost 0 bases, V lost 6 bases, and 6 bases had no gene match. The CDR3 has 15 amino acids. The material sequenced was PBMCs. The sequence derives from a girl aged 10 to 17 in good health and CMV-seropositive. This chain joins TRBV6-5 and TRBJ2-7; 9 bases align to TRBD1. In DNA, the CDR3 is TGTGCCAGCAGGCTTGGGACAGGGATCTCCTACGAGCAGTACTTC. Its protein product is CASRLGTGISYEQYF.